The entry that follows covers one T cell receptor (beta chain) sequence. Antigen unknown. Data came from immunoSEQ multiplex PCR; TCRdb stores just in-frame clones and leaves some out. This sample carries about 14,000 clones, 70% to 80% of them seen once, and the ten largest clones take approximately 4%. This sample is drawn from a study of tumor-infiltrating lymphocytes in localized non-small cell lung cancer. Notes on the study in general: Different pieces of the same tissue were used for each assay. Higher tumor T cell infiltration than in uninvolved lung was supported by TCRbeta sequencing.

There are 16 residues in the CDR3. The V gene's germline CDR1 is SGHAT and CDR2 FQNNGV. V shed 4 bases, J shed 5 bases, and the junction held 7 bases outside the gene matches. The receptor was isolated from a human donor with non-small cell lung cancer. The source material was lung tumor tissue. The chain recombines TRBV11-2 with TRBJ2-1; 11 bases fit TRBD2. The CDR3 loop is CASSSQTSGIHNEQFF. CDR3 coding DNA: TGTGCCAGCAGCTCACAGACTAGCGGGATCCACAATGAGCAGTTCTTC.